Following are 28 T cell receptor beta chains from one sample sequenced in a study of beta chain features in type 1 diabetes. Sequenced material consisted of expressed TCRB transcripts (all of the isolated RNA was reverse transcribed). Profiled with immunoSEQ multiplex PCR; TCRdb holds only in-frame clones, not every one. Counted here are approximately 140,000 clones, under 60% occurring once; the ten biggest clones make up 0.35% to 0.45%. The sequencing sample was made of Tregs from blood. These TCRs come from a man between 18 and 29 years old in good health.

This rearrangement joins TRBV7-7 to TRBJ2-2; 7 positions match TRBD2. CDR1 and CDR2 (germline): SSHAT, FNYEAQ (reference sequence). After removal of 4 bases from V and 7 bases from J, the junction contained 6 bases not matched to a gene. The CDR3 extends over 14 amino acids. In DNA form, the CDR3 reads TGTGCCAGCAGCTCAACGACTAGCAACGGGGAGCTGTTTTTT. Protein sequence: CASSSTTSNGELFF.

The chain uses TRBV30 and TRBJ1-3, with no clear D. V lost 4 bases, J lost 4 bases, and 17 bases lay in between. Germline V CDR1 and CDR2: GTSNPN, SVGIG (reference sequence). The CDR3 has 15 amino acids. CDR3 sequence (DNA): TGTGCCTGGACTCGAGATAGTATAGAGGGAAACACCATATATTTT. Amino acids: CAWTRDSIEGNTIYF.

This clone was observed a handful of times. V usage is TRBV30 and J usage is TRBJ1-1, with D possibly TRBD1 on 5 matching bases. With 0 bases removed from V and 0 bases from J, the gap between germline ends came to 11 bases. The CDR3 sequence is 15 residues long. Germline CDR1 and CDR2: GTSNPN and SVGIG (reference sequence). The CDR3 protein is CAWSVKTAMNTEAFF. The CDR3 bases are TGTGCCTGGAGTGTAAAGACAGCCATGAACACTGAAGCTTTCTTT.

This clone was seen a few times. The chain combines TRBV2 with TRBJ2-2, with TRBD2 as a possible D gene (6 bases). The CDR3 has 14 amino acids. Trimming took 0 bases from V and 6 from J, leaving 8 bases between them. Germline V gene sequence: CDR1 SNHLY, CDR2 FYNNEI. The DNA for the CDR3 is TGTGCCAGCAGTGAAGCATGGGGGGCCGGGGAGCTGTTTTTT. This gives the protein CASSEAWGAGELFF.

This clone was counted between two and nine times. The chain uses TRBV5-1 and TRBJ2-2, with TRBD1 matching 7 bases. This CDR3 has 13 residues. Germline V gene data show CDR1 as SGHRS and CDR2 as YFSETQ. The V and J ends lost 3 bases and 5 bases, in that order; junction bases with no gene match: 1. CDR3 residues: CASSSGQTGELFF. The DNA of the CDR3 is TGCGCCAGCAGCTCGGGACAGACCGGGGAGCTGTTTTTT. Combining the CDR3 with reference TRBV5-1 and TRBJ2-2 gives the whole variable domain KAGVTQTPRYLIKTRGQQVTLSCSPISGHRSVSWYQQTPGQGLQFLFEYFSETQRNKGNFPGRFSGRQFSNSRSEMNVSTLELGDSALYLCASSSGQTGELFFGEGSRLTVL.

The chain combines TRBV19 with TRBJ2-1; 8 bases align to TRBD2. Looked up from germline, CDR1 is LNHDA and CDR2 is SQIVND (reference sequence). The CDR3 has 15 amino acids. J lost 7 bases, V lost 3 bases, and 8 bases had no gene match. The DNA for the CDR3 is TGTGCCAGTAGTATCCCGGGACTAGTCGGTAATGAGCAGTTCTTC. This gives the protein CASSIPGLVGNEQFF.

In its sample, this clone was seen a few times. The V and J genes are TRBV6-1 and TRBJ2-7; the D gene is possibly TRBD2 (5 bases). There are 14 residues in the CDR3. Between the trimmed V and J ends, which lost 5 bases and 3 bases, there was a span of 14 bases. The germline gives CDR1 MNHNS, CDR2 SASEGT. DNA of the CDR3: TGTGCCAGCAGTAGCCCCGGGATGGGCTACGAGCAGTACTTC. Its protein product is CASSSPGMGYEQYF.

V gene TRBV18 combines with J gene TRBJ1-1, with TRBD1 matching over 10 bases. CDR1 is KGHSH and CDR2 is LQKENI in the germline V gene. This CDR3 contains 14 residues. The V segment lost 4 bases and the J segment 3 bases; nucleotides outside the gene matches: 2. This chain's CDR3 is CASSRDRGDTEAFF. DNA for the CDR3: TGTGCCAGCTCACGGGACAGGGGAGACACTGAAGCTTTCTTT.

This clone has just a few counts. The CDR3 reads CSVSGGPHTDTQYF. The CDR3 DNA is TGCAGCGTTTCCGGGGGGCCCCACACAGATACGCAGTATTTT. The chain combines TRBV29-1 with TRBJ2-3; perhaps TRBD2 as D (7 bases). V was shortened by 5 bases and J by 2 bases, with 14 bases between the two germline ends. Germline V gene lookup returns CDR1 SQVTM and CDR2 ANQGSEA. The CDR3 totals 14 residues.

The chain employs TRBV7-2 and TRBJ1-2; a possible D gene is TRBD1 (5 bases). Germline CDR1 and CDR2: SGHTA and FQGNSA. The CDR3 extends over 16 amino acids. Trimming removed 1 base from V and 4 bases from J, with 16 bases in between. CDR3 sequence: CASSLGWGRSSYGYTF. In DNA form, the CDR3 reads TGTGCCAGCAGCTTAGGTTGGGGCAGGAGTTCCTATGGCTACACCTTC.

This clone appeared a few times. This chain joins TRBV2 and TRBJ1-2, with TRBD1 matching over 7 bases. Germline trimming cut 6 bases from V and 7 bases from J; bases unmatched to any gene: 8. Germline CDR1 SNHLY, CDR2 FYNNEI. CDR3 length: 13 amino acids. CDR3 sequence (DNA): TGTGCCAGCAGAGTACAGGGGTTGGGTGGCTACACCTTC. Encoded protein: CASRVQGLGGYTF. The complete variable domain, with remaining parts taken from reference TRBV2 and TRBJ1-2, reads EPEVTQTPSHQVTQMGQEVILRCVPISNHLYFYWYRQILGQKVEFLVSFYNNEISEKSEIFDDQFSVERPDGSNFTLKIRSTKLEDSAMYFCASRVQGLGGYTFGSGTRLTVV.

The chain recombines TRBV4-3 with TRBJ2-1; 10 nucleotides align to TRBD2. The V gene end was trimmed by 2 bases and the J gene end by 5 bases; junction bases not matched to a gene: 6. Germline V lookup: CDR1 LGHNA, CDR2 YSLEER. The CDR3 spans 16 residues. CDR3 nucleotides: TGCGCCAGCAGCCAATCTGCTAGCGGGAGTAACAATGAGCAGTTCTTC. It encodes CASSQSASGSNNEQFF.

The V gene is TRBV6-5, the J gene TRBJ2-7, with 7 bases lining up with TRBD1. The CDR3 length is 14 residues. The germline CDR1 and CDR2 sequences are MNHEY and SVGAGI. With V trimmed by 6 bases and J by 3 bases, 8 bases remained unmatched. CDR3 DNA: TGTGCCAGCAGCCGCCAGGCAGGGGGCTACGAGCAGTACTTC. Its protein is CASSRQAGGYEQYF.

This clone appeared a few times. This sequence joins TRBV7-9 and TRBJ1-1; no reliable D call. Between the trimmed V and J ends, which lost 4 bases and 1 base, there was a span of 7 bases. Germline V gives CDR1 SEHNR, CDR2 FQNEAQ (reference sequence). The CDR3 covers 13 residues. The CDR3 region has the DNA TGTGCCAGCAGCTCTACAGAGAACACTGAAGCTTTCTTT. Its protein product is CASSSTENTEAFF.

This clone appeared a few times. The J gene is TRBJ2-1, the V gene TRBV5-1; TRBD1 aligns across 11 bases. Trimming at V came to 3 bases and at J to 8 bases, leaving 16 bases not matched to a gene. CDR3 length equals 18 residues. Germline CDR1 reads SGHRS; CDR2 reads YFSETQ. This CDR3 reads CASSWGQGGTSGLDEQFF. The CDR3 region has the DNA TGCGCCAGCAGCTGGGGACAGGGGGGAACTAGCGGCCTCGATGAGCAGTTCTTC.

This clone was picked up a small number of times. The chain carries TRBV30 and TRBJ2-7, with TRBD1 as a possible D gene (6 bases). The CDR3 extends over 14 amino acids. Per germline, CDR1 GTSNPN and CDR2 SVGIG (reference sequence). V lost 2 bases to trimming and J lost 0 bases, with 11 bases between them. The DNA of the CDR3 is TGTGCCTGGAGTAAACAGGGTGCCTCCTACGAGCAGTACTTC. Amino acid sequence: CAWSKQGASYEQYF. Supplemented by reference TRBV30 and TRBJ2-7, the full variable domain reads SQTIHQWPATLVQPVGSPLSLECTVEGTSNPNLYWYRQAAGRGLQLLFYSVGIGQISSEVPQNLSASRPQDRQFILSSKKLLLSDSGFYLCAWSKQGASYEQYFGPGTRLTVT.

The chain couples TRBV5-1 to TRBJ2-2; 7 bases line up with TRBD2. Germline V gene sequence: CDR1 SGHRS, CDR2 YFSETQ. J gave up 7 bases and V 4 bases, and 16 bases lay outside the gene matches. The CDR3 runs to 17 residues. CDR3 in amino acids: CASSQEPGLGSGGELFF. The CDR3 DNA sequence: TGCGCCAGCAGCCAAGAACCAGGACTAGGATCGGGCGGGGAGCTGTTTTTT.

The chain is built from TRBV11-2 and TRBJ2-1, with D perhaps matching TRBD2 (5 bases). V was clipped by 5 bases and J by 9 bases, with 17 bases between them. CDR3 length equals 14 residues. Germline CDR1 and CDR2: SGHAT and FQNNGV. The CDR3 nucleotides are TGTGCCAGCAGCCGCTCGGGGTCTGCGGGTGAGCAGTTCTTC. The encoded protein is CASSRSGSAGEQFF. The variable domain in full, with the rest retrieved from reference TRBV11-2 and TRBJ2-1, is EAGVAQSPRYKIIEKRQSVAFWCNPISGHATLYWYQQILGQGPKLLIQFQNNGVVDDSQLPKDRFSAERLKGVDSTLKIQPAKLEDSAVYLCASSRSGSAGEQFFGPGTRLTVL.

This CDR3 is CASSLQVYEQYF. The CDR3 DNA reads as TGTGCCAGCAGCTTACAGGTCTACGAGCAGTACTTC. The chain employs TRBV7-2 and TRBJ2-7; D is unclear. The CDR3 spans 12 residues. The V end was cut by 2 bases, the J end by 3 bases, with 5 bases between. Germline V gene lookup returns CDR1 SGHTA and CDR2 FQGNSA. The full variable domain, completed using reference TRBV7-2 and TRBJ2-7, is GAGVSQSPSNKVTEKGKDVELRCDPISGHTALYWYRQSLGQGLEFLIYFQGNSAPDKSGLPSDRFSAERTGGSVSTLTIQRTQQEDSAVYLCASSLQVYEQYFGPGTRLTVT.

This clone turned up a few times. This specimen includes other DNA sequences encoding the same CDR3. The V call is TRBV28, the J call TRBJ1-5; D remains ambiguous. The CDR3 consists of 12 residues. Trimming left V 3 bases short and J 6 bases short, with 6 bases between. CDR1 MDHEN and CDR2 SYDVKM come from the germline V gene. This CDR3 reads CASSFFGQPQHF. The CDR3 DNA sequence: TGTGCCAGCAGTTTCTTCGGTCAGCCCCAGCATTTT. Full variable domain (rest looked up from reference TRBV28 and TRBJ1-5): DVKVTQSSRYLVKRTGEKVFLECVQDMDHENMFWYRQDPGLGLRLIYFSYDVKMKEKGDIPEGYSVSREKKERFSLILESASTNQTSMYLCASSFFGQPQHFGDGTRLSIL.

This clone was observed a single time. This sequence joins TRBV19 and TRBJ1-5, with 9 bases identical to TRBD1. With V trimmed by 4 bases and J by 2 bases, 9 bases remained unmatched. CDR1 is LNHDA, CDR2 SQIVND, per germline (reference sequence). This CDR3 region has 17 residues. The CDR3 sequence is CASSSLLTGGGNQPQHF. The DNA for the CDR3 is TGTGCCAGTAGTAGCCTCCTGACAGGGGGAGGCAATCAGCCCCAGCATTTT.

This clone was counted only a few times. The chain recombines TRBV5-1 with TRBJ2-3; the D gene is possibly TRBD2 (6 bases). Germline CDR1 and CDR2: SGHRS and YFSETQ. There are 14 residues in the CDR3. Between the trimmed V and J ends, which lost 4 bases and 3 bases, there was a span of 12 bases. The CDR3 loop is CASSPGTRTDTQYF. Written as DNA, the CDR3 is TGCGCCAGCAGCCCAGGGACTCGGACAGATACGCAGTATTTT.

The V and J genes are TRBV5-1 and TRBJ1-3, with a tentative D call TRBD1 (5 bases). Trimming pared 0 bases from V and 0 bases from J, leaving 10 bases between. The germline V gene encodes CDR1 SGHRS and CDR2 YFSETQ. The CDR3 loop spans 16 amino acids. This chain's CDR3 is CASSLVGQRSGNTIYF. The CDR3 coding sequence is TGCGCCAGCAGCTTGGTGGGGCAGCGCTCTGGAAACACCATATATTTT.

The chain combines TRBV29-1 with TRBJ2-3; 7 nucleotides line up with TRBD1. The germline V gene encodes CDR1 SQVTM and CDR2 ANQGSEA. The CDR3 covers 14 residues. V was pared by 8 bases and J by 4 bases, with 12 bases of the junction left unmatched. CDR3 DNA: TGCAGCATCTTCGACAGGGTGGACTCAGATACGCAGTATTTT. Translation gives CSIFDRVDSDTQYF.

This clone was picked up a small number of times. The chain carries TRBV6-6 and TRBJ2-7; D unclear. The germline V gene encodes CDR1 MNHNY and CDR2 SVGAGI (reference sequence). This CDR3 is built from 14 residues. Trimming removed 0 bases from V and 5 bases from J, with 11 bases in between. CDR3 amino acids: CASSYSSQFNEQYF. For the CDR3, the DNA is TGTGCCAGCAGTTACTCTTCACAGTTTAACGAGCAGTACTTC.

This sequence joins TRBV5-1 and TRBJ2-2; weak D call: TRBD1 (5 bases). Germline-derived CDR1 and CDR2 are SGHRS and YFSETQ. V dropped 1 base and J dropped 7 bases, with 14 bases sitting between them. The CDR3 length is 15 residues. Written as DNA, the CDR3 is TGCGCCAGCAGCTTGTTTGCAGGGAACGGCGGGGAGCTGTTTTTT. Residues: CASSLFAGNGGELFF.

The chain combines TRBV6-6 with TRBJ1-1, with D perhaps matching TRBD1 (6 bases). Germline V CDR1 and CDR2: MNHNY, SVGAGI (reference sequence). Trimming took 6 bases from V and 5 from J, leaving 16 bases between them. The CDR3 contains 14 residues. DNA for the CDR3: TGTGCCAGCAGCCGCGTTACAGGGATGACTGAAGCTTTCTTT. Translation gives CASSRVTGMTEAFF.

The chain joins TRBV14 to TRBJ2-7; maybe TRBD1 (7 bases). The V gene lost 3 bases and the J gene lost 3 bases, with 12 bases spanning the gap. The germline gives CDR1 SGHDN, CDR2 FVKESK. The CDR3 runs to 14 residues. The CDR3 DNA sequence: TGTGCCAGCAGCCATCAGGGGGGTTACTACGAGCAGTACTTC. Its protein is CASSHQGGYYEQYF.